The source of this T cell receptor (beta chain) is a study of cytomegalovirus exposure and HLA in healthy donors. This clone has more than one count but fewer than ten. Primers for the PCR totalled 60 Vbeta and 13 Jbeta. How the authors handled the data: There were around 80 million unique TCR beta chains by a later count, and around 10 million of them were shared. Produced via immunoSEQ multiplex PCR; TCRdb's table is partial and in-frame only. The DNA gave D and trimming, while V, J and clone size come from that table. The table records roughly 160,000 clones, 80% to 90% of them present only once. V dropped 0 bases and J dropped 7 bases, with 14 bases sitting between them. This CDR3 comprises 16 residues. Per the germline V gene, CDR1 is SGHNT and CDR2 is YYREEE (reference sequence).

The sequencing sample was made of PBMCs. The sequence was collected from a male donor in good health and CMV-seronegative. J is TRBJ1-6 and V is TRBV5-4; D perhaps matches TRBD1 (5 bases). The CDR3 DNA follows: TGTGCCAGCAGCTTGGTTTGGGGACGGGAGAATTCACCCCTCCACTTT. Amino acids: CASSLVWGRENSPLHF.